A single sample gave rise to the 18 T cell receptor beta chains below, sequenced in a study of cytomegalovirus exposure and HLA in healthy donors. Both 60 Vbeta primers and 13 Jbeta primers went into the PCR. Libraries were prepared by immunoSEQ multiplex PCR; TCRdb keeps only in-frame clonotypes and omits some of them. This repertoire shows 100,000 to 150,000 clones, approximately 69% found once; its top ten account for approximately 4%. The sample was PBMCs. These receptors all come from a man in his forties in good health and CMV-seropositive.

V and J are TRBV5-4 and TRBJ2-7; weak D call: TRBD1 (5 bases). The V and J ends lost 0 bases and 5 bases respectively, with 12 bases between them. The CDR3 is 14 residues long. CDR1 is SGHNT, CDR2 YYREEE, per germline (reference sequence). CDR3: CASSLEGRVNEQYF. The CDR3 nucleotides read TGTGCCAGCAGCTTGGAAGGCAGGGTAAACGAGCAGTACTTC.

A single count supports this clone. J is TRBJ1-4 and V is TRBV19; D gene unclear. The CDR3 consists of 15 residues. Germline CDR1 reads LNHDA; CDR2 reads SQIVND (reference sequence). The V gene lost 4 bases and the J gene lost 7 bases, with 16 bases spanning the gap. In DNA, the CDR3 is TGTGCCAGTAGTACCGGAGGGCGGGCGTCTGAAAAACTGTTTTTT. As protein: CASSTGGRASEKLFF.

The chain carries TRBV7-3 and TRBJ1-1, with D possibly matching TRBD1 (6 bases). Germline V gene sequence: CDR1 SGHTA, CDR2 FQGTGA. The V end lost 3 bases, the J end lost 3 bases, and 8 bases lay between the germline ends. This CDR3 is built from 13 residues. The CDR3 protein is CASSLGTHTEAFF. The DNA of the CDR3 is TGTGCCAGCAGCTTGGGGACACACACTGAAGCTTTCTTT.

In this sample, this clone turned up a few times. The chain employs TRBV5-5 and TRBJ1-1; D perhaps matches TRBD1 (6 bases). The CDR3 has 15 residues. Germline V lookup: CDR1 SGHKS, CDR2 YYEKEE (reference sequence). V lost 2 bases and J lost 3, with 14 bases in between. As DNA, the CDR3 is TGTGCCAGCAGCTTTATGGACAGAGCCTACACTGAAGCTTTCTTT. It yields the protein CASSFMDRAYTEAFF.

The genes are TRBV6-6 and TRBJ2-7, with 9 bases lining up with TRBD1. The CDR3 spans 16 residues. Trimming took 2 bases from V and 2 from J; bases not matched to a gene: 7. The V gene's germline CDR1 is MNHNY and CDR2 SVGAGI (reference sequence). In nucleotides, the CDR3 is TGTGCCAGCAGTTACCCCGTGGGACAGGGTACCTACGAGCAGTACTTC. Translating it yields CASSYPVGQGTYEQYF.

The chain employs TRBV4-3 and TRBJ2-2, with no clear D. The CDR3 covers 13 residues. The germline gives CDR1 LGHNA, CDR2 YSLEER. Trimming stripped 1 base from V and 10 bases from J, with 10 bases between. The CDR3 spells CASSQVVGSELFF. The CDR3 nucleotides read TGCGCCAGCAGCCAAGTTGTCGGTTCGGAGCTGTTTTTT.

This clone has a handful of counts. The chain uses TRBV7-2 and TRBJ1-1; D is unresolved. Germline CDR1 is SGHTA and CDR2 is FQGNSA. The V gene lost 3 bases and the J gene lost 1 base, with 3 bases spanning the gap. The CDR3 is 12 amino acids. The CDR3 coding sequence is TGTGCCAGCAGCTTCGGGAACACTGAAGCTTTCTTT. Translated: CASSFGNTEAFF.

The chain is built from TRBV21-1 and TRBJ2-7; TRBD2 was called by the table and not checked on the DNA. TRBV21-1 is flagged as a pseudogene. The CDR3 consists of 18 residues. The CDR3 DNA sequence: TGTGCCAGCAGCAAAGAGTTGACTAGCGGGAGTGGTTCCTACGAGCAGTACTTC. This sequence encodes CASSKELTSGSGSYEQYF.

This clone was counted a few times. V is TRBV5-1 and J is TRBJ2-1; 15 nucleotides line up with TRBD2. The CDR3 consists of 16 residues. V lost 4 bases, J lost 7 bases, and 6 bases stayed unmatched. Germline loops: CDR1 SGHRS, CDR2 YFSETQ. The CDR3 sequence is CASSRTSGGAGNEQFF. Here the CDR3 DNA reads TGCGCCAGCAGCAGGACTAGCGGGGGGGCCGGGAATGAGCAGTTCTTC. Full variable domain (rest looked up from reference TRBV5-1 and TRBJ2-1): KAGVTQTPRYLIKTRGQQVTLSCSPISGHRSVSWYQQTPGQGLQFLFEYFSETQRNKGNFPGRFSGRQFSNSRSEMNVSTLELGDSALYLCASSRTSGGAGNEQFFGPGTRLTVL.

This clone came up once. The J gene is TRBJ2-3, the V gene TRBV27; D might be TRBD2 (5 bases). Deletions cut 5 bases from V and 0 bases from J, with 9 bases between. The CDR3 spans 14 residues. In germline, CDR1 is MNHEY, CDR2 SMNVEV (reference sequence). The CDR3 coding sequence is TGTGCCAGCAGTGTGGGAGCGAGCACAGATACGCAGTATTTT. Translating gives CASSVGASTDTQYF.

CDR3 coding DNA: TGTGCCAGCAGGGACAGCGGCACAGATACGCAGTATTTT. Its translation: CASRDSGTDTQYF. V usage is TRBV28 and J usage is TRBJ2-3, with D tentatively TRBD1 (6 bases). Germline values: CDR1 MDHEN, CDR2 SYDVKM. The CDR3 contains 13 residues. Between the trimmed V and J ends, which lost 6 bases and 1 base, there was a span of 8 bases.

A few counts support this clone. The rearrangement uses TRBV6-1 and TRBJ2-7, with 11 nucleotides matching TRBD2. The CDR3 runs to 14 residues. With 4 bases clipped from V and 9 bases from J, the junction kept 8 bases outside the gene matches. The germline CDR1 and CDR2 sequences are MNHNS and SASEGT. The CDR3 is CASSGSGRAVGQYF. Here the CDR3 DNA reads TGTGCCAGCAGTGGTAGCGGGAGGGCCGTTGGGCAGTACTTC.

In this sample, this clone turned up a few times. The chain links TRBV5-4 to TRBJ2-1; the match to TRBD2 covers 10 bases. The CDR3 runs 16 residues. V trimming: 3 bases; J trimming: 6 bases; junction bases outside the gene matches: 9. CDR1 and CDR2 from the germline V gene are SGHNT and YYREEE (reference sequence). In DNA, the CDR3 is TGTGCCAGCAGCTCCGCTAGCGGGAGAGACACCAATGAGCAGTTCTTC. It specifies CASSSASGRDTNEQFF. Full variable domain (rest looked up from reference TRBV5-4 and TRBJ2-1): ETGVTQSPTHLIKTRGQQVTLRCSSQSGHNTVSWYQQALGQGPQFIFQYYREEENGRGNFPPRFSGLQFPNYSSELNVNALELDDSALYLCASSSASGRDTNEQFFGPGTRLTVL.

This chain links TRBV19 with TRBJ1-1; 9 bases are shared with TRBD1. Trimming took 5 bases from V and 3 from J; bases not matched to a gene: 7. This CDR3 has 15 residues. Germline lookup yields CDR1 LNHDA and CDR2 SQIVND (reference sequence). CDR3 nucleotides: TGTGCCAGTAGTCCGGGGACAGGGTTGTACACTGAAGCTTTCTTT. This translates into CASSPGTGLYTEAFF.

This clone was seen a single time. The chain employs TRBV5-6 and TRBJ2-2; 10 bases agree with TRBD1. The CDR3 consists of 14 residues. Trimming removed 4 bases from V and 5 bases from J; junction bases left unmatched: 2. In germline, CDR1 is SGHDT, CDR2 YYEEEE. CDR3 sequence: CASSQGQGTGELFF. Here the CDR3 DNA reads TGTGCCAGCAGCCAGGGACAGGGGACCGGGGAGCTGTTTTTT. Combining the CDR3 with reference TRBV5-6 and TRBJ2-2 gives the whole variable domain DAGVTQSPTHLIKTRGQQVTLRCSPKSGHDTVSWYQQALGQGPQFIFQYYEEEERQRGNFPDRFSGHQFPNYSSELNVNALLLGDSALYLCASSQGQGTGELFFGEGSRLTVL.

The CDR3 loop is CASSLVQGGYNEQFF. The CDR3 DNA reads as TGTGCCAGCAGCTTAGTACAGGGGGGATACAATGAGCAGTTCTTC. The V and J genes are TRBV7-2 and TRBJ2-1, with 8 bases identical to TRBD1. The V gene end was trimmed by 1 base and the J gene end by 4 bases; junction bases not matched to a gene: 3. The germline CDR1 and CDR2 sequences are SGHTA and FQGNSA. This CDR3 contains 15 residues.

This clone was recorded a few times. The chain joins TRBV6-4 to TRBJ2-6, with D unclear. CDR3 length: 14 residues. Between the trimmed V and J ends, which lost 5 bases and 0 bases, there was a span of 5 bases. Germline CDR1 and CDR2: MRHNA and SNTAGT. The chain's CDR3 is CASSPLSGANVLTF. The CDR3 bases are TGTGCCAGCAGTCCACTCTCTGGGGCCAACGTCCTGACTTTC.

The count of this clone is one. The rearrangement links TRBV15 to TRBJ2-5; D unclear. V was shortened by 1 base and J by 3 bases, with 6 bases between the two germline ends. Germline V lookup: CDR1 LNHNV, CDR2 YYDKDF (reference sequence). This CDR3 is 13 amino acids long. This chain's CDR3 is CATSRVQKETQYF. Here the CDR3 DNA reads TGTGCCACCAGCAGAGTACAGAAAGAGACCCAGTACTTC.